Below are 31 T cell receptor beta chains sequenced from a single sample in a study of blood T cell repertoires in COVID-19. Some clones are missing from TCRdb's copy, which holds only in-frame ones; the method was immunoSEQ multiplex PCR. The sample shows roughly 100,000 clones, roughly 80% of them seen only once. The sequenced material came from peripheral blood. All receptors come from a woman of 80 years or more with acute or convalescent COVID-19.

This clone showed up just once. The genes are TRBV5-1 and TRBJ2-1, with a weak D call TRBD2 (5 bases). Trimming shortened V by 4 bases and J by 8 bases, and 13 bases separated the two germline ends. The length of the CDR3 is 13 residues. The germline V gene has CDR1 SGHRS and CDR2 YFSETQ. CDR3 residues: CASSPTPRDEQFF. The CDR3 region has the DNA TGCGCCAGCAGCCCAACCCCGCGGGATGAGCAGTTCTTC.

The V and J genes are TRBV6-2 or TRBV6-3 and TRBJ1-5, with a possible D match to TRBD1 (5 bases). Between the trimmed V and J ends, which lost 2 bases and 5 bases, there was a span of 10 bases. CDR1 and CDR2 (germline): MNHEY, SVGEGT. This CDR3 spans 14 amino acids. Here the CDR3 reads CASSYATGDQPQHF. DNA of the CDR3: TGTGCCAGCAGTTACGCTACAGGTGATCAGCCCCAGCATTTT.

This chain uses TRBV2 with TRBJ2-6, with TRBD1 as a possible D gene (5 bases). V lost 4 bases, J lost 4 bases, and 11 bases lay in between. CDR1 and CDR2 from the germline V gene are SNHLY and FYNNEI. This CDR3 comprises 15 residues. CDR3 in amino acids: CASSGQLRGANVLTF. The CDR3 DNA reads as TGTGCCAGCAGTGGACAGTTAAGGGGGGCCAACGTCCTGACTTTC.

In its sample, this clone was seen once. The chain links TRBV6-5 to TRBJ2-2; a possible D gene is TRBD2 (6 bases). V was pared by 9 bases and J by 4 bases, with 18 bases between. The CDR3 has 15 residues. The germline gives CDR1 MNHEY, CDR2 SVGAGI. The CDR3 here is CASRRDGGRTGELFF. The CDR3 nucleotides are TGTGCCAGTCGCCGGGACGGGGGTCGCACCGGGGAGCTGTTTTTT.

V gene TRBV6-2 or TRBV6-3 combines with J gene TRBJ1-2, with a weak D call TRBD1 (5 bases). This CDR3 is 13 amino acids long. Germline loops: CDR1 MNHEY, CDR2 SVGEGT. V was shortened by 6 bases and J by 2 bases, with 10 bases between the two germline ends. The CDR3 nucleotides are TGTGCCAGCAGCGAGACAGCGAACTATGGCTACACCTTC. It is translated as CASSETANYGYTF.

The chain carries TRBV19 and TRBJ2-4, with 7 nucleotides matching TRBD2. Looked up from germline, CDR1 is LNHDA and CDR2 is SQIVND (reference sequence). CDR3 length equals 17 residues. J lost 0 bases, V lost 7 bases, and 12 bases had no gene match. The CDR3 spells CASNPTSTILAKNIQYF. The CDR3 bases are TGTGCCAGTAATCCGACTAGCACGATCCTAGCCAAAAACATTCAGTACTTC. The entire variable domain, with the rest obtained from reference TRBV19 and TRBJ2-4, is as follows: DGGITQSPKYLFRKEGQNVTLSCEQNLNHDAMYWYRQDPGQGLRLIYYSQIVNDFQKGDIAEGYSVSREKKESFPLTVTSAQKNPTAFYLCASNPTSTILAKNIQYFGAGTRLSVL.

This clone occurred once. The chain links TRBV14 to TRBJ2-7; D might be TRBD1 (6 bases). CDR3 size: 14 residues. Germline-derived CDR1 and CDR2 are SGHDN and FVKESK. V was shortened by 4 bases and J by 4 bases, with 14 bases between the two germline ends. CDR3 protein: CASSLQTGRYEQYF. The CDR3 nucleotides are TGTGCCAGCAGCCTACAGACAGGAAGGTACGAGCAGTACTTC. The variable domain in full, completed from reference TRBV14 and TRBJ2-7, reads EAGVTQFPSHSVIEKGQTVTLRCDPISGHDNLYWYRRVMGKEIKFLLHFVKESKQDESGMPNNRFLAERTGGTYSTLKVQPAELEDSGVYFCASSLQTGRYEQYFGPGTRLTVT.

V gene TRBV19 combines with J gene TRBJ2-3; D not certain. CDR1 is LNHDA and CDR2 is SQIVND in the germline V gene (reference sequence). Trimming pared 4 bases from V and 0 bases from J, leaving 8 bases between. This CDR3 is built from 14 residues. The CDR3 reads CASSNIASTDTQYF. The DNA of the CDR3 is TGTGCCAGTAGTAACATCGCTAGCACAGATACGCAGTATTTT.

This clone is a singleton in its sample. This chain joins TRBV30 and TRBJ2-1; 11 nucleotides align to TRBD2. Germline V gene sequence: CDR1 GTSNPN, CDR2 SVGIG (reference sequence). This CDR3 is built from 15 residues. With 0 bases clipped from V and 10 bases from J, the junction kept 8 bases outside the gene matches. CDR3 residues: CAWSVSGRALLEQFF. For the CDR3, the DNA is TGTGCCTGGAGTGTTAGCGGGAGGGCTCTCCTCGAGCAGTTCTTC.

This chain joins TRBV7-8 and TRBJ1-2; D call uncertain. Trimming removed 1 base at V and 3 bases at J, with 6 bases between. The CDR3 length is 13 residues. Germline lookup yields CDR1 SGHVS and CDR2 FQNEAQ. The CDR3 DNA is TGTGCCAGCAGCTTAGGGACTGACTATGGCTACACCTTC. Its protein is CASSLGTDYGYTF.

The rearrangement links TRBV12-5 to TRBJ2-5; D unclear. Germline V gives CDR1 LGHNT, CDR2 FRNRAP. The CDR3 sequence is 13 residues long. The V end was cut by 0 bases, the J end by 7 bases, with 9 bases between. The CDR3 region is CASGLVLYRTQYF. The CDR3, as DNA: TGTGCTAGTGGTTTGGTACTTTACCGGACCCAGTACTTC.

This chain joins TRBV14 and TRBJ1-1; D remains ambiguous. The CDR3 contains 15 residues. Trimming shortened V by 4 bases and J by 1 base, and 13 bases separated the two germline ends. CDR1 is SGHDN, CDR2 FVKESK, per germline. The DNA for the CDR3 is TGTGCCAGCAGCCCATCCACAGATGGGAACACTGAAGCTTTCTTT. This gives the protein CASSPSTDGNTEAFF.

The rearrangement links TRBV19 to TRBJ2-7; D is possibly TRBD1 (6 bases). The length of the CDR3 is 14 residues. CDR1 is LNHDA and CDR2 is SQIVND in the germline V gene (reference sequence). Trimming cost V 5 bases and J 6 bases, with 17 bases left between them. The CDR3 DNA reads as TGTGCCAGTAGTCCGATACCGCCCAGGGGCGAGCAGTACGTC. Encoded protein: CASSPIPPRGEQYV.

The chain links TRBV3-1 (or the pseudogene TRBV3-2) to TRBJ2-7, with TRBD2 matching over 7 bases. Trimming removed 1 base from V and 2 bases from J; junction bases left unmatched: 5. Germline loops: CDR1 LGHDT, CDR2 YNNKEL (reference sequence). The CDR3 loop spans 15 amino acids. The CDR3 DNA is TGTGCCAGCAGCCAAGGGAGCGGGGCAGCCTACGAGCAGTACTTC. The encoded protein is CASSQGSGAAYEQYF.

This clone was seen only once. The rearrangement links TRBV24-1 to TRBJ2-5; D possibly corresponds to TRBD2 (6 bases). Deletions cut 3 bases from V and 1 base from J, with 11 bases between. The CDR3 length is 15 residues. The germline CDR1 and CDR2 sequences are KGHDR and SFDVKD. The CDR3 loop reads CATSDAAGGQETQYF. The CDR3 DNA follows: TGTGCCACCAGTGATGCAGCCGGGGGCCAAGAGACCCAGTACTTC.

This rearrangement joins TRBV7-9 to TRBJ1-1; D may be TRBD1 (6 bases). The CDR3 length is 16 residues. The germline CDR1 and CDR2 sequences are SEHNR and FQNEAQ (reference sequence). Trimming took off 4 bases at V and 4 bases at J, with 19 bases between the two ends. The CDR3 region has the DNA TGTGCCAGCAGCTCTTTCCGGGACACCCGCGGCACTGAAGCTTTCTTT. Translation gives CASSSFRDTRGTEAFF.

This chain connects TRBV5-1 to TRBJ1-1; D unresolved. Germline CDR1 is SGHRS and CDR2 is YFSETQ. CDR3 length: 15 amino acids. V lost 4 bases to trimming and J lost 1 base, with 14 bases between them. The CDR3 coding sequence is TGCGCCAGCAGCCCCGGACTCCACAAGAACACTGAAGCTTTCTTT. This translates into CASSPGLHKNTEAFF.

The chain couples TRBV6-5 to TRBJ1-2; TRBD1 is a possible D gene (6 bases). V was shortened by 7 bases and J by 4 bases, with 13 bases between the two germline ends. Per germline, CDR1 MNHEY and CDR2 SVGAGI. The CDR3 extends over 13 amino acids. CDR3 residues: CASKQGGGYGYTF. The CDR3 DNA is TGTGCCAGCAAACAGGGAGGGGGCTATGGCTACACCTTC.

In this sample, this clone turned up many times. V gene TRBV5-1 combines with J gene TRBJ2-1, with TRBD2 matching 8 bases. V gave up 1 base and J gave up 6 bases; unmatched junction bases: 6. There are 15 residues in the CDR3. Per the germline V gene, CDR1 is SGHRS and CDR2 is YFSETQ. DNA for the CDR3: TGCGCCAGCAGCTTGTCGGGAGGGCGTATCAATGAGCAGTTCTTC. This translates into CASSLSGGRINEQFF.

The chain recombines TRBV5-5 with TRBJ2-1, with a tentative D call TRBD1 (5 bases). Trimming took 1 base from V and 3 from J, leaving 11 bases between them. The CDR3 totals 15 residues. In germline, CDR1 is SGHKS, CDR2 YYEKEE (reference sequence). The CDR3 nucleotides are TGTGCCAGCAGCTTGTCAGACAGCTACTACAATGAGCAGTTCTTC. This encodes CASSLSDSYYNEQFF.

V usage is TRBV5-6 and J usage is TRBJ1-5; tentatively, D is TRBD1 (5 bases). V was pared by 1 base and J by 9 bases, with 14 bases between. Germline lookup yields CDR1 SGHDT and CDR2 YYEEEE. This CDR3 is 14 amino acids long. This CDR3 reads CASSLTGDSRPQHF. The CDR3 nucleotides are TGTGCCAGCAGCTTGACGGGCGACAGTAGGCCCCAGCATTTT.

In DNA, the CDR3 is TGTGCCAGCAATCTCCGCGGGAGAGAGACCCAGTACTTC. Its protein product is CASNLRGRETQYF. This rearrangement joins TRBV2 to TRBJ2-5; 7 bases fit TRBD2. V shed 7 bases, J shed 4 bases, and the junction held 6 bases outside the gene matches. The length of the CDR3 is 13 residues. In germline, CDR1 is SNHLY, CDR2 FYNNEI.

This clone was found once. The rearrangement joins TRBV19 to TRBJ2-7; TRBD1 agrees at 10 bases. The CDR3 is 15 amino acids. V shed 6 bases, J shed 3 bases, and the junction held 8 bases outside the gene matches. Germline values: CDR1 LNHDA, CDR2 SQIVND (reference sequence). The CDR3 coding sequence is TGTGCCAGTAGCCAACCGGGACAGGGGCTCTACGAGCAGTACTTC. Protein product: CASSQPGQGLYEQYF.

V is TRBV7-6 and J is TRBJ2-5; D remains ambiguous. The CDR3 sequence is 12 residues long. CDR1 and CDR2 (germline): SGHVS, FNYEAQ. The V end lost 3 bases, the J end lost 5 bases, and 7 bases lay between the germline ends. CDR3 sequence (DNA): TGTGCCAGCAGCTTTCATTCCGAGACCCAGTACTTC. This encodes CASSFHSETQYF.

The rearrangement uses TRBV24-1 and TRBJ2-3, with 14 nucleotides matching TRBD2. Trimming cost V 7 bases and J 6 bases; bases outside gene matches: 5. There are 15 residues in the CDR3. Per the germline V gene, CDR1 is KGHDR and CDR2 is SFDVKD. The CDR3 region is CATRGTSGSRDTQYF. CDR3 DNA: TGTGCCACCAGGGGGACTAGCGGGAGTCGGGATACGCAGTATTTT.

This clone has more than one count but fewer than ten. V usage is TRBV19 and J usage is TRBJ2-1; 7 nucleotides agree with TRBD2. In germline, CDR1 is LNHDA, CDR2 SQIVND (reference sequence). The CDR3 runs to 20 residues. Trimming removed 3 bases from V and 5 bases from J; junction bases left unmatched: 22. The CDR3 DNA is TGTGCCAGTAGTATTAAGGGGACTTTAACCGGGACTACGAGGAACAATGAGCAGTTCTTC. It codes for CASSIKGTLTGTTRNNEQFF.

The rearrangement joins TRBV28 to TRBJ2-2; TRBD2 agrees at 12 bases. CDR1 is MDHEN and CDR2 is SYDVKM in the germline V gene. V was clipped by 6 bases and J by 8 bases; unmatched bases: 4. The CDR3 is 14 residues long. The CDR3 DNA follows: TGTGCCAGCAGACGACTAGCGGGAGTTGGGGAGCTGTTTTTT. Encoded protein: CASRRLAGVGELFF.

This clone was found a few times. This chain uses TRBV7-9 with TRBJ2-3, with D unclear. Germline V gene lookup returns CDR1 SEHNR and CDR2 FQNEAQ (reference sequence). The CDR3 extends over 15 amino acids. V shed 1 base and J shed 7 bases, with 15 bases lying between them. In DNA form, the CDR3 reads TGTGCCAGCAGCTTAGGATCTGGCAGGATGCATACGCAGTATTTT. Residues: CASSLGSGRMHTQYF.

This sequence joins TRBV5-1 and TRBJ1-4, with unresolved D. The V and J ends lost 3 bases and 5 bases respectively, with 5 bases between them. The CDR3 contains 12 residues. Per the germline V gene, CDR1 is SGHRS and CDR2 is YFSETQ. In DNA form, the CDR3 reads TGCGCCAGCAGCTCAGGAAATGAAAAACTGTTTTTT. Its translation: CASSSGNEKLFF.

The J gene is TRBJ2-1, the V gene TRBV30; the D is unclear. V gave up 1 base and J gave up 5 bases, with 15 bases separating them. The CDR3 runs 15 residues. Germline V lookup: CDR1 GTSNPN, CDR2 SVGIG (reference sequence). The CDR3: CAWSGRRKINNEQFF. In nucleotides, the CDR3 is TGTGCCTGGAGTGGGCGGCGCAAGATCAACAATGAGCAGTTCTTC.

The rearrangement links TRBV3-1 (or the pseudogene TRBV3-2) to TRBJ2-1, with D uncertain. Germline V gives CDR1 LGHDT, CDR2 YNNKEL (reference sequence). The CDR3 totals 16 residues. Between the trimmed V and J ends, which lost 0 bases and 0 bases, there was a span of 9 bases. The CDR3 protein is CASSQENRGSYNEQFF. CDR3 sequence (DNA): TGTGCCAGCAGCCAAGAGAATAGAGGCTCCTACAATGAGCAGTTCTTC.